Shown below are 15 T cell receptor beta chains from a single sample sequenced in a study of T cells in Graves' hyperthyroidism and ophthalmopathy. The CDR3 regions of TCR beta were amplified from RNA transcripts. HTBI primers were the set used in a first-round RT-PCR of the TCR CDR3. One entry per CDR3 protein, called by TCRdb with MiXCR from the multiplex PCR reads. The data hold around 690,000 distinct CDR3 sequences, with roughly a sixth observed a single time. Sequenced sample: blood. The receptors come from a man between 50 and 59 years old with Graves' hyperthyroidism.

In this sample, this clonotype turned up many times. V is TRBV3-1 and J is TRBJ2-5; 8 bases align to TRBD2. The trim removed 1 base at V and 5 bases at J, leaving 9 bases unmatched. From germline, CDR1 is LGHDT and CDR2 YNNKEL (reference sequence). The CDR3 consists of 16 residues. CDR3 sequence (DNA): TGTGCCAGCAGCCAAGGGTTAAGCGGGAGCTTGGAGACCCAGTACTTC. It encodes CASSQGLSGSLETQYF.

There are many counts of this clonotype. This rearrangement joins TRBV27 to TRBJ2-7, with 8 bases lining up with TRBD1. Germline CDR1 MNHEY, CDR2 SMNVEV (reference sequence). This CDR3 has 14 amino acids. Losses at the gene ends were 3 bases for V and 5 bases for J; bases not matched to a gene: 6. This chain's CDR3 is CASSFSDRVNEQYF. The CDR3, as DNA: TGTGCCAGCAGTTTTTCGGACAGGGTAAACGAGCAGTACTTC.

This clonotype was found many times. The V call is TRBV11-2, the J call TRBJ2-3; TRBD2 matches at 7 bases. This CDR3 has 17 residues. The J segment lost 0 bases and the V segment lost 4 bases, leaving 10 bases of the junction unmatched. The germline gives CDR1 SGHAT, CDR2 FQNNGV. Written as DNA, the CDR3 is TGTGCCAGCAGCTGGACGGGAGGAGCCCAAAGCACAGATACGCAGTATTTT. Its protein is CASSWTGGAQSTDTQYF.

V and J are TRBV18 and TRBJ2-1, with 9 nucleotides matching TRBD1. The V and J ends lost 1 base and 3 bases, in that order; junction bases with no gene match: 1. CDR3 length: 15 amino acids. Germline-derived CDR1 and CDR2 are KGHSH and LQKENI. Written as DNA, the CDR3 is TGTGCCAGCTCACCACGACAGGGGGGCTACAATGAGCAGTTCTTC. This sequence encodes CASSPRQGGYNEQFF.

This clonotype was observed a few times. V usage is TRBV5-1 and J usage is TRBJ1-1; no definite D call. The CDR3 is 12 amino acids. The V end lost 4 bases, the J end lost 4 bases, and 8 bases lay between the germline ends. CDR1 SGHRS and CDR2 YFSETQ come from the germline V gene. The CDR3 reads CASSPYGTEAFF. The DNA of the CDR3 is TGCGCCAGCAGCCCCTACGGCACTGAAGCTTTCTTT.

This clonotype showed up many times. The rearrangement uses TRBV27 and TRBJ2-7; unclear D gene. V was pared by 5 bases and J by 0 bases, with 8 bases between. This CDR3 region has 13 residues. Germline CDR1 MNHEY, CDR2 SMNVEV (reference sequence). The CDR3 protein is CASSPVHSYEQYF. In DNA, the CDR3 is TGTGCCAGCAGTCCCGTCCACTCCTACGAGCAGTACTTC.

There are many counts of this clonotype. The V call is TRBV6-2 or TRBV6-3, the J call TRBJ1-1; TRBD1 might be the D (6 bases). Trimming pared 7 bases from V and 3 bases from J, leaving 15 bases between. The germline CDR1 and CDR2 sequences are MNHEY and SVGEGT. The CDR3 has 14 residues. CDR3 loop: CASNVEGGYTEAFF. The DNA for the CDR3 is TGTGCCAGCAACGTAGAGGGGGGGTACACTGAAGCTTTCTTT.

This clonotype occurred a few times. The chain has TRBV18 and TRBJ1-1; unclear D gene. The CDR3 length is 12 residues. Germline CDR1 reads KGHSH; CDR2 reads LQKENI. V was shortened by 2 bases and J by 8 bases, with 9 bases between the two germline ends. The CDR3 DNA reads as TGTGCCAGCTCACCATTACCAGAAGAAGCTTTCTTT. It encodes CASSPLPEEAFF.

To note about this clonotype: It may be a read error: a sequence one base away is much more abundant. The chain employs TRBV12-3 or TRBV12-4 and TRBJ2-1; no clear D. The V and J ends lost 3 bases and 0 bases respectively, with 9 bases between them. The CDR3 totals 15 residues. This CDR3 reads CASSFGLISYNEQFF. The CDR3 bases are TGTGCCAGCAGTTTTGGATTAATCTCCTACAATGAGCAGTTCTTC.

Ten or more counts support this clonotype. J is TRBJ1-5 and V is TRBV12-3 or TRBV12-4; D not certain. V lost 7 bases and J lost 2, with 12 bases in between. CDR3 length: 14 amino acids. CDR3 nucleotide sequence: TGTGCCAGCACCTACAGTGCGGGCAATCAGCCCCAGCATTTT. It is translated as CASTYSAGNQPQHF.

With respect to this clonotype: A much more abundant neighbour one base away suggests this may be a read error. Because it lacks the conserved phenylalanine or tryptophan at the end, this CDR3 is likely a read error. This chain joins TRBV28 and TRBJ1-1; 7 nucleotides match TRBD1. The ends lost 5 bases at V and 0 bases at J; junction bases unmatched: 3. This CDR3 contains 14 residues. CDR1 and CDR2 (germline): MDHEN, SYDVKM. In nucleotides, the CDR3 is TGTGCCAGCAGTCCCGGGACAGTGAACACTGAAGCTTTCCTT. Translating it yields CASSPGTVNTEAFL.

The chain joins TRBV13 to TRBJ1-2, with a possible D match to TRBD1 (6 bases). The germline V gene encodes CDR1 PRHDT and CDR2 FYEKMQ (reference sequence). CDR3 size: 14 residues. Trimming stripped 5 bases from V and 11 bases from J, with 21 bases between. This CDR3 is CASSPPGQLLKYTF. CDR3 nucleotides: TGTGCCAGCAGCCCTCCAGGACAGCTACTCAAGTACACCTTC.

Points on this clonotype: Just one base apart from a much larger clone, this may be a read error. The chain combines TRBV7-2 with TRBJ1-1, with a tentative D call TRBD1 (6 bases). V shed 8 bases and J shed 11 bases, with 21 bases lying between them. This CDR3 spans 13 amino acids. Per the germline V gene, CDR1 is SGHTA and CDR2 is FQGNSA. CDR3 region: CASAYRGQARAFF. Here the CDR3 DNA reads TGTGCCAGCGCCTATCGGGGGCAGGCCCGGGCTTTCTTT.

The genes are TRBV5-1 and TRBJ2-3; TRBD2 matches 8 bases. V was pared by 1 base and J by 1 base, with 2 bases of the junction left unmatched. This CDR3 spans 15 amino acids. Germline V CDR1 and CDR2: SGHRS, YFSETQ. The CDR3 reads CASSLKRERTDTQYF. The CDR3 region has the DNA TGCGCCAGCAGCTTGAAGCGGGAGCGCACAGATACGCAGTATTTT.

Comments on this clonotype: The junction departs from the called germline gene at one end, perhaps through a read error. The chain joins TRBV7-3 to TRBJ2-2; the D gene is possibly TRBD2 (6 bases). The CDR3 is made up of 16 amino acids. Germline CDR1 SGHTA, CDR2 FQGTGA. CDR3 region: CASSLEARGLGGELLF. CDR3 DNA: TGTGCCAGCAGCCTAGAAGCGAGAGGGCTGGGCGGGGAGCTGTTGTTT. Filled out from reference TRBV7-3 and TRBJ2-2, the complete variable domain reads GAGVSQTPSNKVTEKGKYVELRCDPISGHTALYWYRQSLGQGPEFLIYFQGTGAADDSGLPNDRFFAVRPEGSVSTLKIQRTERGDSAVYLCASSLEARGLGGELLFGEGSRLTVL.